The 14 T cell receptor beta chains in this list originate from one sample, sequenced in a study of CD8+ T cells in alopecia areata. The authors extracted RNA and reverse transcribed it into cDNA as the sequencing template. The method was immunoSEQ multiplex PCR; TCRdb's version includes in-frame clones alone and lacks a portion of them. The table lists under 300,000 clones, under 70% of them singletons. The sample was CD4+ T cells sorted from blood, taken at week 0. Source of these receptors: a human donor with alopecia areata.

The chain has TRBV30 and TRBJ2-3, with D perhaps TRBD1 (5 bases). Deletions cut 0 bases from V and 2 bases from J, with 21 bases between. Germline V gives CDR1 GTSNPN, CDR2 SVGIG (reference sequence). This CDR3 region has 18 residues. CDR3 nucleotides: TGTGCCTGGAGTGTACGCCCTGGACCCTTAGGGGTCACAGATACGCAGTATTTT. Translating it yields CAWSVRPGPLGVTDTQYF.

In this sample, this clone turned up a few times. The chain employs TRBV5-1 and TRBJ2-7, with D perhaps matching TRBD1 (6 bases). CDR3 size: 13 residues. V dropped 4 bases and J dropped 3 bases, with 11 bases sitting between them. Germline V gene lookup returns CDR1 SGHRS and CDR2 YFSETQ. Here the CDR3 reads CASSPPDSYEQYF. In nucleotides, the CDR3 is TGCGCCAGCAGCCCACCGGACAGCTACGAGCAGTACTTC.

CDR3 region: CAWSQPTPYSPLHF. The CDR3 DNA reads as TGTGCCTGGAGCCAACCCACGCCTTATTCACCCCTCCACTTT. The chain carries TRBV30 and TRBJ1-6, with D unclear. CDR1 and CDR2 (germline): GTSNPN, SVGIG (reference sequence). V was cut by 3 bases and J by 8 bases, with 14 bases left in between. CDR3 length: 14 amino acids.

The CDR3 nucleotides read TGTGCCTGGAGTGGTTACGAAAAACTGTTTTTT. Its protein product is CAWSGYEKLFF. The rearrangement uses TRBV30 and TRBJ1-4; unclear D gene. Germline CDR1 is GTSNPN and CDR2 is SVGIG (reference sequence). This CDR3 spans 11 amino acids. Trimming took 1 base from V and 8 from J, leaving 5 bases between them.

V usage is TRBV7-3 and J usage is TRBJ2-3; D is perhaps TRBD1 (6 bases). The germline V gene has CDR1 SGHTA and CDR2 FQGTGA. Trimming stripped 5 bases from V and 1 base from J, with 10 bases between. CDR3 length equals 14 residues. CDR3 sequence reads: CASSPKGGTDTQYF. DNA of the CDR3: TGTGCCAGCAGCCCAAAGGGGGGCACAGATACGCAGTATTTT.

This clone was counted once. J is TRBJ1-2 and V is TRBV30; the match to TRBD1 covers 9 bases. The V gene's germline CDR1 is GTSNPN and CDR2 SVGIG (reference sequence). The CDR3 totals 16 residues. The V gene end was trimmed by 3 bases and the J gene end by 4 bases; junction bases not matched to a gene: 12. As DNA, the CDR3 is TGTGCCTGGAGGAAACCACAGGGGGCTGGGGGCTATGGCTACACCTTC. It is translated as CAWRKPQGAGGYGYTF.

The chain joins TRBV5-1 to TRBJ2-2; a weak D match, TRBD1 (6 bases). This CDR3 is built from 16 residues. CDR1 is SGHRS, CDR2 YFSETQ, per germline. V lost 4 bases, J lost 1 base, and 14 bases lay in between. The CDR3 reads CASSPPAGVNTGELFF. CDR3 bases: TGCGCCAGCAGCCCTCCGGCAGGGGTGAACACCGGGGAGCTGTTTTTT.

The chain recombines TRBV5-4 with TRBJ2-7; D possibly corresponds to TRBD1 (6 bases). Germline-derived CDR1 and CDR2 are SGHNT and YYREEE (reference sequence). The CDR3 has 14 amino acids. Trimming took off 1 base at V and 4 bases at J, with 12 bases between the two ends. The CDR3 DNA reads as TGTGCCAGCAGCTTGTTCGGACAGCCGTACGAGCAGTACTTC. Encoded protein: CASSLFGQPYEQYF.

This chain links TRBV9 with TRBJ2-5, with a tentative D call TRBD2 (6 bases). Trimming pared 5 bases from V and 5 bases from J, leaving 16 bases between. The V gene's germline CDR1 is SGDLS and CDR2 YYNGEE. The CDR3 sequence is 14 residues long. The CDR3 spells CASRGPAGGETQYF. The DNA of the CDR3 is TGTGCCAGCAGAGGCCCAGCGGGTGGGGAGACCCAGTACTTC.

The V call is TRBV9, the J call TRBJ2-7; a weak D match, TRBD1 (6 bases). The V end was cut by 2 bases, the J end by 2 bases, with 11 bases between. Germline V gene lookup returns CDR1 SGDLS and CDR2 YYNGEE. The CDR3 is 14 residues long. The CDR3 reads CASSVRTEAYEQYF. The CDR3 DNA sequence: TGTGCCAGCAGCGTGCGGACAGAGGCCTACGAGCAGTACTTC.

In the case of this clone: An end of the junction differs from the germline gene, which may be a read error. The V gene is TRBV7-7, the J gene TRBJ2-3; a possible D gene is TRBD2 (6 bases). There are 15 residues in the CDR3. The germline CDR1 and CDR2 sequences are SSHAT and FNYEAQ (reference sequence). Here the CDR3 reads CASSLLGGGTDTQYF. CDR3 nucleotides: TGTGCTAGCAGCTTGTTAGGCGGGGGCACAGATACGCAGTATTTT. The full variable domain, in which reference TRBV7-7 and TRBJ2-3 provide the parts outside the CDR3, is GAGVSQSPRYKVTKRGQDVTLRCDPISSHATLYWYQQALGQGPEFLTYFNYEAQPDKSGLPSDRFSAERPEGSISTLTIQRTEQRDSAMYRCASSLLGGGTDTQYFGPGTRLTVL.

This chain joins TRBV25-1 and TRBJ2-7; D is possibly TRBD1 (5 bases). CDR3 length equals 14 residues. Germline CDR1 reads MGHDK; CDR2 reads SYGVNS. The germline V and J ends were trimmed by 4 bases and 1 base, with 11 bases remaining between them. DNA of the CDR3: TGTGCCAGCAGTGGACCGACAGCATCCTACGAGCAGTACTTC. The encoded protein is CASSGPTASYEQYF.

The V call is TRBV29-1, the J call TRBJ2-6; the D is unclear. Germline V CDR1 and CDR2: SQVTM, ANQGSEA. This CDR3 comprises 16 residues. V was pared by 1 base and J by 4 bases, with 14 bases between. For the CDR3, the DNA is TGCAGCGTTGAAGCCATGGTCAGCTCCGGGGCCAACGTCCTGACTTTC. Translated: CSVEAMVSSGANVLTF. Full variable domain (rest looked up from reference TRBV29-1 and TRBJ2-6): SAVISQKPSRDICQRGTSLTIQCQVDSQVTMMFWYRQQPGQSLTLIATANQGSEATYESGFVIDKFPISRPNLTFSTLTVSNMSPEDSSIYLCSVEAMVSSGANVLTFGAGSRLTVL.

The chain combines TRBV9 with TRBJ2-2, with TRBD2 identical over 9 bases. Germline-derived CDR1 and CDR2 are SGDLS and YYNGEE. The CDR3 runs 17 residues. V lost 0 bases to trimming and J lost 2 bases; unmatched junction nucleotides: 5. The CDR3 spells CASSVAGAGGNTGELFF. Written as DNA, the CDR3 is TGTGCCAGCAGCGTAGCCGGAGCGGGGGGTAACACCGGGGAGCTGTTTTTT.